This T cell receptor beta chain came from a study of T cells in Graves' hyperthyroidism and ophthalmopathy. The CDR3 length is 14 residues. Per the germline V gene, CDR1 is SSHAT and CDR2 is FNYEAQ (reference sequence). Findings of the study overall: Most expanded thyroid clonotypes above 0.001 also appeared in blood. Stable hyperthyroidism was told apart from ophthalmopathy by a model built on 13 V-J features.

On the basis of clinical symptoms, serum thyroxine and TRAb, thyroid ultrasound and orbital computed tomography, diagnoses were made. Amplification of TCR beta CDR3 regions was performed using RNA transcripts as template. The HTBI primer set was used in a first-round RT-PCR of the TCR CDR3. MiXCR, run by TCRdb on the multiplex PCR reads, gives a single entry per CDR3 protein. The sample has roughly 500,000 distinct CDR3 sequences, around 14% seen once. This clonotype was seen only a few times. Its antigen is undetermined. Sequencing used blood. The clonotype was recovered from a woman in her 30s with Graves' hyperthyroidism that later progressed to Graves' ophthalmopathy. The J gene is TRBJ2-2, the V gene TRBV7-7; D is undetermined. CDR3 loop: CATSRSSYTGELFF. CDR3 DNA sequence: TGTGCGACCTCGAGGAGCAGCTACACCGGGGAGCTGTTTTTT.